This T cell receptor beta chain stems from a study of blood T cells in healthy people across ages. Study-wide results and caveats: The study lacked donor CMV status, which possibly confounded expanded clonotype changes. Strong correlation linked observed beta diversity and percent naive T cells. Per-million-T-cell TCR beta diversity fell roughly linearly with age.

The CDR3 runs to 15 residues. CDR1 and CDR2 (germline): SGHRS, YFSETQ. Trimming took off 3 bases at V and 5 bases at J, with 15 bases between the two ends. The authors ran a second PCR of roughly 6 to 11 cycles using a sample-barcoded 5' primer and a J-beta primer mix. Per-sample output comprised a minimum of 3 million paired-end reads containing CDR3. TCRdb ran MiXCR on the 5' RACE reads and lists one entry per CDR3 protein. The sample lists approximately 690,000 distinct CDR3 sequences; 45% to 65% were seen once. With respect to this clonotype: Its antigen is still unknown.

Sequenced sample: blood. This TCR was recovered from a man aged 55 to 70 in good health. The chain combines TRBV5-1 with TRBJ2-4; D call uncertain. The CDR3 DNA follows: TGCGCCAGCAGCTCGCTCCCCGGGTGGGAAAACATTCAGTACTTC. It yields the protein CASSSLPGWENIQYF.